The present entry profiles one T cell receptor (beta chain) with its context. An end of the junction differs from the germline gene, which may be a read error. RNA was extracted from bulk tissue without any cell sorting. A modified ARM-PCR protocol with three rounds of nested PCR amplified TCRbeta. TCRdb ran MiXCR on the multiplex PCR reads and lists one entry per CDR3 protein. This repertoire shows about 110,000 distinct CDR3 sequences, over 70% found once; its top ten account for 20% to 25%. The data originate from a study of tumor and adjacent non-tumor tissue in lung cancer. The CDR3 contains 15 residues. CDR1 is SGHAT and CDR2 is FQNNGV in the germline V gene.

The chain employs TRBV11-2 and TRBJ2-4; TRBD2 aligns across 7 bases. This TCR was recovered from a man between 65 and 85 years old with non-small cell lung cancer. The sequenced sample was lung tumor tissue. CDR3 DNA sequence: TGTGCCAGCAGCTTAGGAGCGGGAACTAAAAACATTCAGCATTTC. Encoded protein: CASSLGAGTKNIQHF.